The rows below give T cell receptor beta chains drawn from one sample of a study of T-cell memory formation after mild COVID-19. TCRdb processed the 5' RACE reads anew with MiXCR; each CDR3 protein has one entry. The sample lists about 540,000 distinct CDR3 sequences; 20% were seen once. Sample: PBMCs or a T cell subset sorted from them (not recorded which). The origin of the receptors is an adult woman who had mild COVID-19 (a few samples of this study predate the infection). Cell type and time point are not known. Each CDR3 is given with its conserved first and last residue. The order of the fields is J gene, V gene, CDR3 protein.

J: TRBJ1-2; V: TRBV7-2; CDR3: CASSLLSRQGGWNSYGYTF
J: TRBJ1-2; V: TRBV7-2; CDR3: CASSPRYRVQANYGYTF
J: TRBJ1-5; V: TRBV19; CDR3: CASSEVGNGQPQHF
J: TRBJ1-1; V: TRBV4-2; CDR3: CASSQAVLTAHEAFF
J: TRBJ2-1; V: TRBV6-4; CDR3: CASSEAGGYNEQFF
J: TRBJ2-7; V: TRBV24-1; CDR3: CATSEGQSHEQYF
J: TRBJ2-7; V: TRBV7-8; CDR3: CASSLAPGTGKYF
J: TRBJ2-7; V: TRBV10-3; CDR3: CAISESETGTLYEQYF
J: TRBJ2-7; V: TRBV19; CDR3: CASSIAGFAGEQYF
J: TRBJ2-7; V: TRBV3-1; CDR3: CASSLQPGTFENEQYF
J: TRBJ1-1; V: TRBV5-1; CDR3: CASSLVQGQNTEAFF
J: TRBJ2-5; V: TRBV20-1; CDR3: CSARDLTSGFMAQYF
J: TRBJ1-1; V: TRBV5-1; CDR3: CASSTGTLPEAFF
J: TRBJ2-5; V: TRBV7-9; CDR3: CASSSRVRGETQYF
J: TRBJ1-1; V: TRBV5-1; CDR3: CASSLGPTNTEAFF
J: TRBJ1-1; V: TRBV21-1; CDR3: CASSDRPMGNTEAFF
J: TRBJ2-7; V: TRBV12-3/TRBV12-4; CDR3: CASSPPGQALGEQYF
J: TRBJ2-3; V: TRBV27; CDR3: CAVTSGKTDTQYF
J: TRBJ1-3; V: TRBV7-2; CDR3: CASSLTGGASGNTIYF
J: TRBJ1-2; V: TRBV7-2; CDR3: CASSLDDGANYGYTF
J: TRBJ2-5; V: TRBV29-1; CDR3: CSVDGFRETQYF
J: TRBJ2-7; V: TRBV28; CDR3: CASSLGSALYEQYF
J: TRBJ2-1; V: TRBV7-9; CDR3: CASSLGPRGAYNEQFF
J: TRBJ2-7; V: TRBV5-1; CDR3: CASSPGRTVTSYEQYF
J: TRBJ1-1; V: TRBV7-8; CDR3: CASSLMMAENTEAFF
J: TRBJ2-5; V: TRBV30; CDR3: CAWSAETQYF
J: TRBJ1-5; V: TRBV12-3/TRBV12-4; CDR3: CASSIGYQPQHF
J: TRBJ2-2; V: TRBV12-3/TRBV12-4; CDR3: CASRISTGELFF
J: TRBJ2-7; V: TRBV20-1; CDR3: CSVQGGYEQYF
J: TRBJ2-3; V: TRBV6-5; CDR3: CASSYRAGGSTDTQYF
J: TRBJ2-1; V: TRBV5-5; CDR3: CATWDGYNEQFF
J: TRBJ2-6; V: TRBV7-2; CDR3: CASSRRLGDRASGANVLTF
J: TRBJ1-1; V: TRBV18; CDR3: CASRQGVDTEAFF
J: TRBJ2-5; V: TRBV5-6; CDR3: CASSERRSIVETQYF
J: TRBJ2-5; V: TRBV7-6; CDR3: CASSPELAGALQETQYF
J: TRBJ2-1; V: TRBV4-2; CDR3: CASSPRLAGDEQFF
J: TRBJ2-1; V: TRBV20-1; CDR3: CSAQKVGGQSYNEQFF
J: TRBJ2-2; V: TRBV12-3/TRBV12-4; CDR3: CASSPGLGFRELFF
J: TRBJ1-2; V: TRBV7-9; CDR3: CASSLESPTGGYTF
J: TRBJ2-7; V: TRBV9; CDR3: CASSYRDRANDEQYF
J: TRBJ2-5; V: TRBV11-3; CDR3: CASSWRGLAGGPRETQYF
J: TRBJ1-1; V: TRBV12-3/TRBV12-4; CDR3: CASSYQRGYSYLNTEAFF
J: TRBJ2-2; V: TRBV12-3/TRBV12-4; CDR3: CASRSTSGGDTGELFF
J: TRBJ2-6; V: TRBV14; CDR3: CASSQAGSRRILAGYSGANVLTF
J: TRBJ2-2; V: TRBV30; CDR3: CAWSSGLPGELFF
J: TRBJ2-5; V: TRBV5-1; CDR3: CASSLAMGARIETQYF
J: TRBJ2-1; V: TRBV7-3; CDR3: CASSPRGSSGRGDEQFF
J: TRBJ2-5; V: TRBV20-1; CDR3: CSASWDWGRGSRGQETQYF
J: TRBJ2-2; V: TRBV18; CDR3: CASSPGKVPNTGELFF
J: TRBJ2-7; V: TRBV20-1; CDR3: CSARGTGTGSYEQYF
J: TRBJ1-1; V: TRBV3-1; CDR3: CASRTKGPGNTEAFF
J: TRBJ2-1; V: TRBV6-6; CDR3: CASSSGTITHNEQFF
J: TRBJ1-1; V: TRBV12-3/TRBV12-4; CDR3: CASSFGSTVGGTEAFF
J: TRBJ2-1; V: TRBV7-9; CDR3: CASSSSGGARSEQFF
J: TRBJ2-5; V: TRBV30; CDR3: CGTGRGQGQETQYF
J: TRBJ2-3; V: TRBV7-8; CDR3: CASSLDKSGSTDTQYF
J: TRBJ2-6; V: TRBV2; CDR3: CASSGLTGSGANVLTF
J: TRBJ2-1; V: TRBV6-4; CDR3: CASSAAGERNEQFF
J: TRBJ2-3; V: TRBV6-5; CDR3: CASSYEGTTDTQYF